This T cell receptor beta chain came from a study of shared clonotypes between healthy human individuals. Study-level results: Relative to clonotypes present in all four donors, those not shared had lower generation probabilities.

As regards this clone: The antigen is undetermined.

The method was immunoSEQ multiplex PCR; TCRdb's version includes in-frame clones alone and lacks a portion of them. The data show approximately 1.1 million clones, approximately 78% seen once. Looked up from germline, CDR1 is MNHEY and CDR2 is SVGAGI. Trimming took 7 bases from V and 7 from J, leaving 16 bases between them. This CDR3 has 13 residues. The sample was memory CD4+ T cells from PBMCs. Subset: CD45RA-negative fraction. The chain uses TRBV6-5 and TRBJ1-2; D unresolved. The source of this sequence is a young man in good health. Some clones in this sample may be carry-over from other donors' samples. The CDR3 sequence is CASTPRREGGYTF. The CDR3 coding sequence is TGTGCCAGCACCCCCAGGAGGGAGGGTGGCTACACCTTC.